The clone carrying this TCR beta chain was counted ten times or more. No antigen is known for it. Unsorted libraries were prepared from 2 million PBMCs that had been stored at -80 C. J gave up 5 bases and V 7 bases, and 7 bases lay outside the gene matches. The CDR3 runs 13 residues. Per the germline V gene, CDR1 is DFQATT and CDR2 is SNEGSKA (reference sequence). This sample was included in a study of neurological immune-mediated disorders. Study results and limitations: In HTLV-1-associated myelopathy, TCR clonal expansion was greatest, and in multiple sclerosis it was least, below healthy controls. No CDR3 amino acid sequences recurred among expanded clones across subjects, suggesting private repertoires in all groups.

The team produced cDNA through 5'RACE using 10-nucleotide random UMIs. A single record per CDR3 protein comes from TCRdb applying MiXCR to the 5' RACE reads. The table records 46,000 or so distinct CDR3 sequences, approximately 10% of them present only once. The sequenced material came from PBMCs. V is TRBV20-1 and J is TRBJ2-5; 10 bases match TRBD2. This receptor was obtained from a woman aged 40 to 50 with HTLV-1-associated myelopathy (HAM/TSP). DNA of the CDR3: TGCAGTGGGTCGCTAGCGGGGGAGGAGACCCAGTACTTC. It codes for CSGSLAGEETQYF.